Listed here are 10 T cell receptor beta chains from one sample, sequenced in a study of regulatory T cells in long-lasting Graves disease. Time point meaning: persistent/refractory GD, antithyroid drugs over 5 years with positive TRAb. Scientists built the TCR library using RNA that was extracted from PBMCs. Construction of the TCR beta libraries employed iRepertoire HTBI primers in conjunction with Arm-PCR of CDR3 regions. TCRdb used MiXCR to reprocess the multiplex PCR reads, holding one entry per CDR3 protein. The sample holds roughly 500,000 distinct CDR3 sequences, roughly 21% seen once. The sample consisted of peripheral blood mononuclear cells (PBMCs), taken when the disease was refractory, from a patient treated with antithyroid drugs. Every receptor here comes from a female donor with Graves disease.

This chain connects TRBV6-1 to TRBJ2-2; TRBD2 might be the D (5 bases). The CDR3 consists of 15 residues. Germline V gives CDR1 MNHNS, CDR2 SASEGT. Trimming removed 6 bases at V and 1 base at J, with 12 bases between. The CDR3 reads CASSQIRENTGELFF. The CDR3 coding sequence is TGTGCCAGCAGCCAAATCCGGGAGAACACCGGGGAGCTGTTTTTT.

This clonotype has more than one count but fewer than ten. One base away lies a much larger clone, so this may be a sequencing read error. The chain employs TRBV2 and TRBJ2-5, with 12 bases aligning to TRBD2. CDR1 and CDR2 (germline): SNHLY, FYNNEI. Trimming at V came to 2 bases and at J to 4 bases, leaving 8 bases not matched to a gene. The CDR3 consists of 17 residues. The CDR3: CASSELGTSGRRETQYF. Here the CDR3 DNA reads TGTGCCAGCAGTGAATTGGGTACTAGCGGGAGGCGAGAGACCCAGTACTTC.

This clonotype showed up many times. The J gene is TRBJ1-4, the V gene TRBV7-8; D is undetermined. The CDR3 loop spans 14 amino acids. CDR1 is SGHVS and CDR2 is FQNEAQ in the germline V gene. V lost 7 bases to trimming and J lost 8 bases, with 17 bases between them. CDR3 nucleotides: TGTGCCAGCACCTCCGGGTCACAAGGGGAAAAACTGTTTTTT. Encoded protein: CASTSGSQGEKLFF.

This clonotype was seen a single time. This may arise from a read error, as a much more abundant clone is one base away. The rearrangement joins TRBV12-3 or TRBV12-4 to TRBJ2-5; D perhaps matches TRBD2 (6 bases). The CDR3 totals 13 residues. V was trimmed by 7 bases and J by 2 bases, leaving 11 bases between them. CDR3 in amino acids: CASTRGSQETQYF. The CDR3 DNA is TGTGCCAGCACCCGGGGGTCGCAAGAGACCCAGTACTTC.

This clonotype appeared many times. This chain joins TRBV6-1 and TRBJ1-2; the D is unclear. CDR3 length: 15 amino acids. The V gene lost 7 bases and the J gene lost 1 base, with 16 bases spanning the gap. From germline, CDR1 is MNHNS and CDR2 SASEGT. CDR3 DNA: TGTGCCAGCAATGACGGACTCCTTGGTAACTATGGCTACACCTTC. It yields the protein CASNDGLLGNYGYTF.

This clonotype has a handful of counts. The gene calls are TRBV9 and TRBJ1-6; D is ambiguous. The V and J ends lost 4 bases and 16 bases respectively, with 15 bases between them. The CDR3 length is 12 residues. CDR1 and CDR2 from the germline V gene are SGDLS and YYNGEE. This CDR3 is CASSSSGPQLHF. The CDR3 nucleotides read TGTGCCAGCAGCTCCTCGGGTCCTCAGCTCCACTTT.

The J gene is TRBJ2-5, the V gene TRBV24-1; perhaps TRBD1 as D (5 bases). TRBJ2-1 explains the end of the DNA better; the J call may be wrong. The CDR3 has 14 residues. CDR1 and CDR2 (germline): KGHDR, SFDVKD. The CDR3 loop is CATSATGVSDEQFF. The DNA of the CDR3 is TGTGCCACCAGTGCAACAGGTGTAAGCGATGAGCAGTTCTTC.

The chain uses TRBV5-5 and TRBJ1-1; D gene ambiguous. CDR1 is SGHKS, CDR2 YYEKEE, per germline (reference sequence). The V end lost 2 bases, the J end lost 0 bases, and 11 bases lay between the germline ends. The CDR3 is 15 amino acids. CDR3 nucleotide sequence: TGTGCCAGCAGCTTCATGGGCCTGATGAACACTGAAGCTTTCTTT. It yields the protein CASSFMGLMNTEAFF.

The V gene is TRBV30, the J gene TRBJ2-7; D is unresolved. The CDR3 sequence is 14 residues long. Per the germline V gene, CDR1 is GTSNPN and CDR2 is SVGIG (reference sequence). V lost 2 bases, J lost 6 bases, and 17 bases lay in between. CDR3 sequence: CAWSLRRVPCEQYF. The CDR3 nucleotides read TGTGCCTGGAGTTTGAGACGGGTCCCGTGCGAGCAGTACTTC.

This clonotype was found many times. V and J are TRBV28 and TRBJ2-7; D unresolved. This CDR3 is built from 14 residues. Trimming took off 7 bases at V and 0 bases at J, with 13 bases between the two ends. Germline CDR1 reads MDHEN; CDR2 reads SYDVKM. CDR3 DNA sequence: TGTGCCAGCACCACCTCGTGGCCCTCCTACGAGCAGTACTTC. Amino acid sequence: CASTTSWPSYEQYF.